This TCR beta chain was documented in a study of blood T cell repertoires in COVID-19. Overall study context: Some COVID-19 samples were acute and others convalescent; all came from the United States, Italy and Spain. T cells, B-cell-depleted T cells, or PBMCs provided the cDNA or gDNA that served as material.

Assay used: immunoSEQ multiplex PCR; TCRdb lists only in-frame clones, some missing. This table has roughly 150,000 clones, more than 70% appearing once. V shed 5 bases, J shed 4 bases, and the junction held 6 bases outside the gene matches. Germline CDR1 SGHTA, CDR2 FQGNSA. This CDR3 contains 14 residues. The sample was peripheral blood. This receptor was identified in a woman in her sixties or seventies who had recovered from COVID-19. The J gene is TRBJ1-2, the V gene TRBV7-2; 8 nucleotides agree with TRBD1. The DNA of the CDR3 is TGTGCCAGCAGCCCACAGGGGGAGGCCTATGGCTACACCTTC. This gives the protein CASSPQGEAYGYTF.